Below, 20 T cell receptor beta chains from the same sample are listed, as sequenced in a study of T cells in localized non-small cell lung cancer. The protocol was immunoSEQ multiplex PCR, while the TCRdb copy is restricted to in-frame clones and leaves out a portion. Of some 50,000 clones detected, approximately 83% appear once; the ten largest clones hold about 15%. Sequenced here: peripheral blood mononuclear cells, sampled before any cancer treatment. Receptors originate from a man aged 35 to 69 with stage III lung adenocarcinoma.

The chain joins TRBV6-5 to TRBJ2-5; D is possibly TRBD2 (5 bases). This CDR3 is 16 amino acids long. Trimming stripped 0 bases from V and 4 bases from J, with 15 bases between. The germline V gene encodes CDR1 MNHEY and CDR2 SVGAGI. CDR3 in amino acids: CASSYSRDILLETQYF. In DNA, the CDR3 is TGTGCCAGCAGTTACTCTCGGGATATCTTATTAGAGACCCAGTACTTC.

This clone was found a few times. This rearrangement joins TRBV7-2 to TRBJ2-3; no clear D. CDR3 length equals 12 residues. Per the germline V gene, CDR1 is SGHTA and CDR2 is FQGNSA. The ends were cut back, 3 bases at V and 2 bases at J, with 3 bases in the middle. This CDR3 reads CASSFSTDTQYF. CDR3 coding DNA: TGTGCCAGCAGCTTTTCCACAGATACGCAGTATTTT.

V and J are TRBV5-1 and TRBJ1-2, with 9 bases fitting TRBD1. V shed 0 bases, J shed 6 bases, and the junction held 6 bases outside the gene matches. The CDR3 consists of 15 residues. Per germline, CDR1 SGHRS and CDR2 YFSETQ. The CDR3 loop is CASSLDGQGSNGYTF. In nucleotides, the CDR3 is TGCGCCAGCAGCTTGGACGGACAGGGGAGCAATGGCTACACCTTC.

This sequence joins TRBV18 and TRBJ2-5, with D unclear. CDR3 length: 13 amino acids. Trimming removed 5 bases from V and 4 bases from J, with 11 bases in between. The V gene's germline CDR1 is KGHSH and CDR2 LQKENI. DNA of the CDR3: TGTGCCAGCTCAAACCAGTTGACAGAGACCCAGTACTTC. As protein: CASSNQLTETQYF.

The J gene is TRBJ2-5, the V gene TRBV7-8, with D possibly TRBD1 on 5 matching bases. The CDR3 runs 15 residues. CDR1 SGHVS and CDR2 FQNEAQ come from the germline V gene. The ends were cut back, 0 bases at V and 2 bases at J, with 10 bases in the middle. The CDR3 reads CASSLANRMQETQYF. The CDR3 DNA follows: TGTGCCAGCAGCTTAGCGAACAGGATGCAAGAGACCCAGTACTTC.

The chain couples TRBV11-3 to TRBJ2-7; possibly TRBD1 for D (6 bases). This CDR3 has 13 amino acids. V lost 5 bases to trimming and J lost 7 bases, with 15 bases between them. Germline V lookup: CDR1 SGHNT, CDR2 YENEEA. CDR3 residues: CASSRQVLREQYF. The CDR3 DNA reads TGTGCCAGCAGCCGACAGGTCCTGAGGGAGCAGTACTTC.

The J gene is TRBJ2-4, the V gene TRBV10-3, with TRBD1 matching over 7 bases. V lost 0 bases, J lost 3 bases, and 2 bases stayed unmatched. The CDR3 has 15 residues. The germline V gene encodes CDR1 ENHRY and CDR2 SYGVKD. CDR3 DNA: TGTGCCATCAGTGAGTCAGGGGACAGCAAAAACATTCAGTACTTC. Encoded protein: CAISESGDSKNIQYF.

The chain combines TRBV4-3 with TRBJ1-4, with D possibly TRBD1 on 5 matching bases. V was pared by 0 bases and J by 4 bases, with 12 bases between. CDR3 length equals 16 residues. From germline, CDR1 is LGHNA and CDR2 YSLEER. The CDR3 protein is CASSQDSGVVNEKLFF. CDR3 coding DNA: TGCGCCAGCAGCCAAGATTCGGGGGTCGTTAATGAAAAACTGTTTTTT.

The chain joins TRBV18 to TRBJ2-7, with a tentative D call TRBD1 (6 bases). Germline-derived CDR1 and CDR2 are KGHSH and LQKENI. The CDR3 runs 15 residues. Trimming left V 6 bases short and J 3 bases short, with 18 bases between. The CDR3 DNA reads TGTGCCAGCTCCCCGGGACAAGAGGGGCTCTACGAGCAGTACTTC. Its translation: CASSPGQEGLYEQYF. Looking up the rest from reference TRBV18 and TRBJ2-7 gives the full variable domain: NAGVMQNPRHLVRRRGQEARLRCSPMKGHSHVYWYRQLPEEGLKFMVYLQKENIIDESGMPKERFSAEFPKEGPSILRIQQVVRGDSAAYFCASSPGQEGLYEQYFGPGTRLTVT.

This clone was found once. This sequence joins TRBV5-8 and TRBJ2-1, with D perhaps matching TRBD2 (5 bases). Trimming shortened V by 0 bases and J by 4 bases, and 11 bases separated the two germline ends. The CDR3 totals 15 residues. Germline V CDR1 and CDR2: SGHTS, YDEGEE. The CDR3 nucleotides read TGTGCCAGCAGCTTGGCTGGAGGTTGGTACAATGAGCAGTTCTTC. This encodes CASSLAGGWYNEQFF. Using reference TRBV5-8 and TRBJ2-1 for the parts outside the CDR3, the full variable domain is EAGVTQSPTHLIKTRGQQATLRCSPISGHTSVYWYQQALGLGLQFLLWYDEGEERNRGNFPPRFSGRQFPNYSSELNVNALELEDSALYLCASSLAGGWYNEQFFGPGTRLTVL.

The CDR3 loop is CASSYSTLAVYEQYF. The DNA for the CDR3 is TGTGCCAGCAGTTACTCGACACTAGCAGTATACGAGCAGTACTTC. The genes are TRBV6-5 and TRBJ2-7; D is perhaps TRBD2 (6 bases). The CDR3 has 15 amino acids. The V end was cut by 0 bases, the J end by 4 bases, with 13 bases between. Germline CDR1 is MNHEY and CDR2 is SVGAGI.

The CDR3 loop is CASSPLYGYTF. The CDR3, as DNA: TGTGCCAGCAGTCCACTATATGGCTACACCTTC. The V call is TRBV6-6, the J call TRBJ1-2, with no clear D. Germline CDR1 is MNHNY and CDR2 is SVGAGI (reference sequence). CDR3 length: 11 residues. Deletions cut 5 bases from V and 5 bases from J, with 6 bases between.

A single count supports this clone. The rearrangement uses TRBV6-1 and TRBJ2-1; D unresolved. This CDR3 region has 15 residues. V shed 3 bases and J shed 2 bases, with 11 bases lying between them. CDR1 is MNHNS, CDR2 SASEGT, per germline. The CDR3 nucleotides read TGTGCCAGCAGTGACCCGGGCCAGGCCTACAATGAGCAGTTCTTC. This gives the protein CASSDPGQAYNEQFF.

The DNA for the CDR3 is TGTGCCATCAGTGAGTCGTTTGGACAGGGTAGCAATCAGCCCCAGCATTTT. Translated: CAISESFGQGSNQPQHF. The rearrangement joins TRBV10-3 to TRBJ1-5; 8 nucleotides agree with TRBD1. Germline V gene lookup returns CDR1 ENHRY and CDR2 SYGVKD. V lost 0 bases, J lost 0 bases, and 4 bases stayed unmatched. This CDR3 has 17 amino acids.

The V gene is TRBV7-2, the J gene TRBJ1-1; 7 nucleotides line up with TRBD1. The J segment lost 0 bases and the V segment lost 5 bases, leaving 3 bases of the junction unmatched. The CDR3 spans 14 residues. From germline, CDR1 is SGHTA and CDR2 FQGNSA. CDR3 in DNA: TGTGCCAGCAGCGCGACAGGGATGAACACTGAAGCTTTCTTT. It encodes CASSATGMNTEAFF.

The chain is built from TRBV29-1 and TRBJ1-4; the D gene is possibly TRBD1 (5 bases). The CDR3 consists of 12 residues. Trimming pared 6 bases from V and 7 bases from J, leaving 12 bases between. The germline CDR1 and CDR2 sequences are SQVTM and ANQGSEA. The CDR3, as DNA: TGCAGCGTCCCGGGGCCTACTGAAAAACTGTTTTTT. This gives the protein CSVPGPTEKLFF.

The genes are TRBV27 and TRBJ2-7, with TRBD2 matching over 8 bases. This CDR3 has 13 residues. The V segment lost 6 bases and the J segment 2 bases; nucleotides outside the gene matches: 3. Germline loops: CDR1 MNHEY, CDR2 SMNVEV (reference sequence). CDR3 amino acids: CASSAGGPYEQYF. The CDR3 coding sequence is TGTGCCAGCAGCGCGGGGGGCCCCTACGAGCAGTACTTC.

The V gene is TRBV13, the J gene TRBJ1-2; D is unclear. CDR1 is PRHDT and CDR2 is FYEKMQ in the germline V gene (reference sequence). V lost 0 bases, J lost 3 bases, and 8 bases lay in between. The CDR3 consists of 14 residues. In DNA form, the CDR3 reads TGTGCCAGCAGCTTAGGTGACACCTACTATGGCTACACCTTC. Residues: CASSLGDTYYGYTF. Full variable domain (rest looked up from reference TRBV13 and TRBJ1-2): AAGVIQSPRHLIKEKRETATLKCYPIPRHDTVYWYQQGPGQDPQFLISFYEKMQSDKGSIPDRFSAQQFSDYHSELNMSSLELGDSALYFCASSLGDTYYGYTFGSGTRLTVV.

As DNA, the CDR3 is TGTGCCAGCAGCACGAGCGGGAGCCTCACAGATACGCAGTATTTT. This gives the protein CASSTSGSLTDTQYF. The chain has TRBV7-9 and TRBJ2-3; 8 nucleotides align to TRBD2. CDR1 and CDR2 (germline): SEHNR, FQNEAQ (reference sequence). CDR3 length: 15 residues. Trimming cost V 5 bases and J 2 bases; bases outside gene matches: 6.

CDR3 region: CASSLGQGPGTQYF. The CDR3 coding sequence is TGTGCCAGCAGCTTAGGACAGGGCCCAGGGACCCAGTACTTC. V and J are TRBV7-9 and TRBJ2-5; 7 nucleotides match TRBD1. This CDR3 region has 14 residues. The germline V gene encodes CDR1 SEHNR and CDR2 FQNEAQ (reference sequence). V lost 1 base, J lost 7 bases, and 6 bases stayed unmatched.